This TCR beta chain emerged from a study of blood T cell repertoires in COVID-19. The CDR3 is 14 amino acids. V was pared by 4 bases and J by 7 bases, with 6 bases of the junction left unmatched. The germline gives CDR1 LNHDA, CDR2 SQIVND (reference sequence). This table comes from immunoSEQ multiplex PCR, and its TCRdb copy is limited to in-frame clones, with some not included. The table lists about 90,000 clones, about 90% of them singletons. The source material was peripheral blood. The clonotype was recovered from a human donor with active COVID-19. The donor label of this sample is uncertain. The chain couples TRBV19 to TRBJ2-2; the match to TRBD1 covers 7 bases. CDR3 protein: CASSTQTGHGELFF. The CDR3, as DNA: TGTGCCAGTAGTACCCAGACAGGGCACGGGGAGCTGTTTTTT.